The 21 T cell receptor beta chains below come from one sample, sequenced in a study (dated by TCRdb to 2015 to 2017). The library was made by 5' RACE. Sequencing relied on an Illumina MiSeq. Using fastp trimming at Q25 and MiXCR clonotype assembly, TCRdb reanalyzed the public sequencing data and kept in-frame beta chains. Entries are consolidated by CDR3 protein sequence, retaining the most common genes and DNA. This sample gives 6,500 to 10,000 distinct CDR3 sequences in total; approximately 15% of them show up just once. Roughly 4% of the sample belongs to the ten largest clones. The sequencing sample was made of memory CD4+ T cells sorted from blood. The cell subset or site label here, explained by the study, means: memory CD4+ T cells, CD4+CD45RO+CD25-. The receptors come from a female donor with breast cancer.

This clonotype is medium-sized (0.01 to 0.1%). The chain joins TRBV4-1 to TRBJ2-2; perhaps D is TRBD1 or TRBD2 (5 bases each). V lost 4 bases and J 4 bases, leaving 19 bases between the germline ends. Germline V gene lookup returns CDR1 MGHRA and CDR2 YSYEKL. The CDR3 contains 17 residues. The CDR3 sequence is CASSPRGVRVPTGELFF. CDR3 nucleotide sequence: TGCGCCAGCAGCCCTAGGGGAGTCAGGGTTCCCACCGGGGAGCTGTTTTTT.

This clonotype counts as medium-sized (0.01 to 0.1%). The rearrangement joins TRBV6-6 to TRBJ2-7; D unclear. Germline assignment: CDR1 MNHNY and CDR2 SVGAGI (reference sequence). This CDR3 spans 12 amino acids. V was clipped by 6 bases and J by 1 base, with 7 bases between them. The DNA for the CDR3 is TGTGCCAGCAGAAAGGAGTCCTACGAGCAGTACTTC. As protein: CASRKESYEQYF.

This clonotype came up a few times. Possible read error: a much larger clone is one base away. The V and J genes are TRBV4-1 and TRBJ2-5; a possible D gene is TRBD1 (6 bases). This CDR3 spans 16 amino acids. Looked up from germline, CDR1 is MGHRA and CDR2 is YSYEKL. CDR3 sequence: CASGQVLVRQGQTQYF. CDR3 in DNA: TGCGCCAGCGGCCAAGTTTTAGTGCGTCAGGGGCAGACCCAGTACTTC.

Sample share makes this clonotype medium-sized. The V and J genes are TRBV20-1 and TRBJ1-2, with 9 bases that match TRBD1. CDR1 DFQATT and CDR2 SNEGSKA come from the germline V gene (reference sequence). The CDR3 has 20 residues. The J segment lost 4 bases and the V segment lost 6 bases, leaving 27 bases of the junction unmatched. The chain's CDR3 is CSAQTPMFRTGVYRVYGYTF. DNA for the CDR3: TGCAGTGCCCAAACGCCGATGTTCAGGACAGGGGTTTACCGGGTCTATGGCTACACCTTC.

This clonotype was counted a few times. A much larger clone sits a single nucleotide away, making a read error possible. The rearrangement joins TRBV5-1 to TRBJ2-7; 8 nucleotides match TRBD2. This CDR3 region has 17 residues. Germline V gives CDR1 SGHRS, CDR2 YFSETQ. For the CDR3, the DNA is TGCGCCGGCAGCTTGGCCGGAGCGGGGGCTGCGAACTACGAGCAGTACTTC. It codes for CAGSLAGAGAANYEQYF.

By proportion, this clonotype is medium-sized. The V and J genes are TRBV7-8 and TRBJ2-5; 7 bases are a match to TRBD2. The CDR3 sequence is 20 residues long. The V and J ends lost 5 bases and 1 base, in that order; junction bases with no gene match: 22. Germline V CDR1 and CDR2: SGHVS, FQNEAQ. CDR3 sequence: CASSPLGAGVGSTFQETQYF. DNA of the CDR3: TGTGCCAGCAGCCCGCTAGGGGCGGGAGTAGGGAGCACCTTCCAAGAGACCCAGTACTTC.

About this clonotype itself: A read error is possible here, since a much larger clone lies one base away. This chain connects TRBV19 to TRBJ2-3, with 8 bases that match TRBD2. Germline loops: CDR1 LNHDA, CDR2 SQIVND (reference sequence). This CDR3 has 14 residues. V lost 7 bases to trimming and J lost 4 bases; unmatched junction nucleotides: 7. CDR3 amino acids: CASTPAGVADTQYF. CDR3 DNA: TGTGCCAGTACGCCAGCGGGGGTCGCAGATACGCAGTATTTT.

The V gene is TRBV24-1, the J gene TRBJ2-3; TRBD2 might be the D (6 bases). The germline V gene encodes CDR1 KGHDR and CDR2 SFDVKD. V shed 3 bases and J shed 6 bases, with 18 bases lying between them. This CDR3 region has 16 residues. The CDR3 reads CATSDGTGPNTDTQYF. CDR3 in DNA: TGTGCCACCAGTGATGGGACTGGACCTAACACGGATACGCAGTATTTT.

This clonotype has only a few counts. The rearrangement uses TRBV5-1 and TRBJ2-1, with D hard to call. Between the trimmed V and J ends, which lost 4 bases and 8 bases, there was a span of 16 bases. The CDR3 is 14 amino acids. The V gene's germline CDR1 is SGHRS and CDR2 YFSETQ. CDR3 protein: CASSHAQPVDEQFF. The DNA of the CDR3 is TGCGCCAGCAGCCATGCCCAGCCCGTAGATGAGCAGTTCTTC.

This clonotype was counted between two and nine times. The J gene is TRBJ2-7, the V gene TRBV20-1, with D tentatively TRBD1 or TRBD2 (5 bases each). The CDR3 is 13 amino acids. Germline CDR1 DFQATT, CDR2 SNEGSKA (reference sequence). Trimming cost V 5 bases and J 5 bases, with 16 bases left between them. The CDR3 protein is CSAAGDLGNEQYF. CDR3 nucleotides: TGCAGTGCTGCCGGGGACCTTGGGAACGAGCAGTACTTC.

This clonotype was counted a few times. A clone one base away is much larger, so this may be a read error. The J gene is TRBJ1-1, the V gene TRBV12-3 or TRBV12-4; D uncertain. The CDR3 contains 13 residues. CDR3 sequence: CASRLDLNTETFF. The DNA of the CDR3 is TGTGCCAGCAGACTCGACCTGAACACTGAAACTTTCTTT.

This clonotype is medium-sized. The chain links TRBV28 to TRBJ1-5; 9 bases map to TRBD1. The CDR3 totals 13 residues. J lost 11 bases, V lost 8 bases, and 10 bases had no gene match. The germline CDR1 and CDR2 sequences are MDHEN and SYDVKM. The CDR3, as DNA: TGTGCCAGCCGGACAGGGGCATTCAGGACCCAGCATTTT. Its protein is CASRTGAFRTQHF.

By share of the sample, this clonotype is medium-sized. The rearrangement joins TRBV5-1 to TRBJ2-5; D gene uncertain. The germline V gene encodes CDR1 SGHRS and CDR2 YFSETQ. The CDR3 extends over 13 amino acids. The V end was cut by 0 bases, the J end by 6 bases, with 9 bases between. The CDR3 nucleotides are TGCGCCAGCAGCTTGGATTCAGAACAGACCCAGTACTTC. Translating it yields CASSLDSEQTQYF.

By proportion, this clonotype is medium-sized. J is TRBJ2-7 and V is TRBV7-2; 9 bases fit TRBD1. The junction had 7 bases not matched to a gene; V was cut back by 3 bases and J by 4 bases. CDR1 and CDR2 from the germline V gene are SGHTA and FQGNSA. The CDR3 runs to 15 residues. This chain's CDR3 is CASSFYRGQGYEQYF. In DNA form, the CDR3 reads TGTGCCAGCAGCTTTTACAGGGGGCAGGGGTACGAGCAGTACTTC.

This clonotype was seen just once. One junction end does not reproduce the germline sequence, and a read error may be involved. V gene TRBV18 combines with J gene TRBJ1-4; the D gene is possibly TRBD1 (6 bases). Germline values: CDR1 KGHSH, CDR2 LQKENI. The CDR3 is 13 residues long. For the CDR3, the DNA is TGCGCCAGCTCACCAGGGGCCGCGGAAGAACTGTTTTTT. Translated: CASSPGAAEELFF. Looking up the rest from reference TRBV18 and TRBJ1-4 gives the full variable domain: NAGVMQNPRHLVRRRGQEARLRCSPMKGHSHVYWYRQLPEEGLKFMVYLQKENIIDESGMPKERFSAEFPKEGPSILRIQQVVRGDSAAYFCASSPGAAEELFFGSGTQLSVL.

The sample holds a few counts of this clonotype. This may stem from a read error, because a much larger clone lies one nucleotide away. The chain joins TRBV24-1 to TRBJ1-1, with D unresolved. CDR1 and CDR2 from the germline V gene are KGHDR and SFDVKD. This CDR3 is 13 amino acids long. V shed 3 bases and J shed 12 bases, with 16 bases lying between them. The CDR3 here is CATSDRRVLETFF. CDR3 DNA sequence: TGTGCCACCAGTGATCGCCGGGTACTCGAAACTTTCTTT.

This clonotype was detected ten times or more. V is TRBV4-2 and J is TRBJ2-7; 9 bases agree with TRBD1. This CDR3 has 16 amino acids. J was trimmed by 3 bases and V by 4 bases; bases with no gene match: 10. Germline assignment: CDR1 LGHNA and CDR2 YNFKEQ. The CDR3 loop is CASSLKDPGQGYEQYF. The CDR3 region has the DNA TGTGCCAGCAGCCTAAAAGACCCGGGACAGGGCTACGAGCAGTACTTC.

This clonotype has a count of ten or more. This chain uses TRBV7-2 with TRBJ2-5; D unclear. CDR3 length equals 17 residues. The germline V gene encodes CDR1 SGHTA and CDR2 FQGNSA. Between the trimmed V and J ends, which lost 1 base and 9 bases, there was a span of 24 bases. The CDR3 bases are TGTGCCAGCAGCTTAGTTGGTCGAGCTCTCTCGCCCCGGGCCCAGTACTTC. Translating gives CASSLVGRALSPRAQYF.

The J gene is TRBJ1-4, the V gene TRBV20-1, with 7 positions matching TRBD1. The germline V gene encodes CDR1 DFQATT and CDR2 SNEGSKA (reference sequence). This CDR3 contains 14 residues. The V segment lost 2 bases and the J segment 16 bases; nucleotides outside the gene matches: 16. The CDR3 spells CSARSDRVGVDPFF. As DNA, the CDR3 is TGCAGTGCTAGATCTGACAGGGTAGGGGTCGATCCGTTTTTT.

This clonotype was seen a few times. The genes are TRBV6-5 and TRBJ2-1; D unclear. Trimming cost V 4 bases and J 7 bases, with 14 bases left between them. The CDR3 has 14 amino acids. Per the germline V gene, CDR1 is MNHEY and CDR2 is SVGAGI. The CDR3 DNA reads TGTGCCAGCAGTTCACGTCAACGGTCGAATGAGCAGTTCTTC. Its translation is CASSSRQRSNEQFF.

By sample share, this clonotype is medium-sized. The gene calls are TRBV20-1 and TRBJ2-3; TRBD2 matches at 7 bases. The junction had 10 bases not matched to a gene; V was cut back by 8 bases and J by 2 bases. Germline V lookup: CDR1 DFQATT, CDR2 SNEGSKA (reference sequence). The CDR3 spans 14 residues. For the CDR3, the DNA is TGCAGTCCAAGAGGGGCGGGAGACACAGATACGCAGTATTTT. As protein: CSPRGAGDTDTQYF.